The text below deals with one T cell receptor beta chain. This sample is part of a study of blood T cell repertoires in COVID-19. The overall study: Acute-phase and convalescent COVID-19 samples originated in the United States, Italy and Spain.

Repertoires were generated with immunoSEQ multiplex PCR, while TCRdb's copy carries only in-frame clones and drops some. The data show 350,000 or so clones, with 85% to 90% seen just once and just over 1% held by the top ten. Germline CDR1 SGHRS, CDR2 YFSETQ. Between the trimmed V and J ends, which lost 6 bases and 4 bases, there was a span of 10 bases. This CDR3 comprises 12 residues. The V call is TRBV5-1, the J call TRBJ1-2; D gene unclear. Sequencing was done on a sample of PBMCs or T cells enriched from blood (not recorded which). The source of this sequence is a young woman who had been exposed to COVID-19. DNA of the CDR3: TGCGCCAGCATCCGCGCGAGCTATGGCTACACCTTC. This codes for CASIRASYGYTF.